This T cell receptor beta chain was sequenced in a study of cytomegalovirus exposure and HLA in healthy donors. Across the whole study: The roughly 130 validation repertoires used the same platform as the roughly 670 first-cohort repertoires (as reported by a later analysis). Study findings and constraints: Most TCRs appeared rarely, but some public TCRs recurred in many donors.

A word on this clone: Antigen: not known.

Profiling relied on immunoSEQ multiplex PCR, and the TCRdb table lists in-frame clones only, not all of them. Seen here are 200,000 or so clones, 75% to 90% observed once, and the top ten hold around 7%. The germline CDR1 and CDR2 sequences are SGHTA and FQGNSA. Trimming stripped 5 bases from V and 2 bases from J, with 10 bases between. This CDR3 comprises 13 residues. Sequencing was done on a sample of PBMCs. This TCR came from a man younger than 30 in good health and CMV-seropositive. V is TRBV7-2 and J is TRBJ2-7; D is possibly TRBD2 (6 bases). Here the CDR3 DNA reads TGTGCCAGCAGCAACGGACTAACCTACGAGCAGTACTTC. Amino acid sequence: CASSNGLTYEQYF.